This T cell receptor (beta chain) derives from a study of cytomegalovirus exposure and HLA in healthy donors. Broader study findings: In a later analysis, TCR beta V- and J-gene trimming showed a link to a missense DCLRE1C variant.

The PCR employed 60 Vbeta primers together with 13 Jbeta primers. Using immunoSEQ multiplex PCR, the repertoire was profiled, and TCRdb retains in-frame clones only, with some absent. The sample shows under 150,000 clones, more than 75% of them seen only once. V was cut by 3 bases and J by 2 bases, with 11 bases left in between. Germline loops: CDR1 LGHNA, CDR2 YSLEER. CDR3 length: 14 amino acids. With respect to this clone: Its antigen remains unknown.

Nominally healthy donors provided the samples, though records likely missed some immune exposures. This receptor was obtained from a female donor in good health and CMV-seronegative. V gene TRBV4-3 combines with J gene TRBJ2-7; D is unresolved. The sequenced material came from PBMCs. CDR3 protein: CASSQYSLAYEQYF. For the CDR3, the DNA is TGCGCCAGCAGCCAGTACAGCCTTGCCTACGAGCAGTACTTC.